This section outlines one T cell receptor (beta chain) sequence together with its context. The data derive from a study of blood T cell repertoires in COVID-19. Only in-frame clones appear in the TCRdb table, and some are missing; sequencing was by immunoSEQ multiplex PCR. The repertoire includes some 150,000 clones, around nine tenths of them detected once, and about 2.1% sits in the top ten. CDR1 and CDR2 (germline): SGDLS, YYNGEE. The CDR3 covers 15 residues. J was trimmed by 2 bases and V by 0 bases; bases with no gene match: 2. Material for sequencing was peripheral blood. This TCR derives from a human donor in a cohort sampled during active COVID-19. The chain recombines TRBV9 with TRBJ2-1; TRBD2 aligns across 7 bases. The CDR3 nucleotides read TGTGCCAGCAGCGTAGCCAGCGGGACCTACAATGAGCAGTTCTTC. It specifies CASSVASGTYNEQFF. Supplemented by reference TRBV9 and TRBJ2-1, the full variable domain reads DSGVTQTPKHLITATGQRVTLRCSPRSGDLSVYWYQQSLDQGLQFLIQYYNGEERAKGNILERFSAQQFPDLHSELNLSSLELGDSALYFCASSVASGTYNEQFFGPGTRLTVL.